A single sample gave rise to the 23 T cell receptor beta chains below, sequenced in a study of OX40 agonist ivuxolimab in advanced cancers. Only in-frame clones appear in the TCRdb table, and some are missing; sequencing was by immunoSEQ multiplex PCR. The top ten clones hold 2% to 3% of a sample with tens of thousands of clones, approximately 85% of them seen once. The sequences come from CD4+ or CD8+ T cells sorted from blood, collected in a trial of the OX40 agonist ivuxolimab. These receptor sequences come from an adult with an advanced solid tumor such as melanoma, head and neck, liver or kidney cancer.

The J gene is TRBJ2-1, the V gene TRBV28; D call uncertain. CDR1 is MDHEN and CDR2 is SYDVKM in the germline V gene. The CDR3 is 15 amino acids. V was shortened by 4 bases and J by 6 bases, with 16 bases between the two germline ends. CDR3 nucleotide sequence: TGTGCCAGCAGTTCAATGGCGCTTACTTCCAATGAGCAGTTCTTC. Protein sequence: CASSSMALTSNEQFF.

The rearrangement joins TRBV11-2 to TRBJ1-1; no firm D call. CDR1 is SGHAT, CDR2 FQNNGV, per germline. V shed 0 bases and J shed 1 base, with 3 bases lying between them. The CDR3 is made up of 13 amino acids. Here the CDR3 reads CASSLERNTEAFF. The CDR3 nucleotides read TGTGCCAGCAGCTTAGAACGGAACACTGAAGCTTTCTTT.

This clone was observed a few times. The chain uses TRBV2 and TRBJ2-7; D is unclear. The CDR3 is made up of 11 amino acids. CDR1 SNHLY and CDR2 FYNNEI come from the germline V gene. V shed 6 bases and J shed 2 bases, with 5 bases lying between them. The CDR3 DNA sequence: TGTGCCAGCAGAAAGACCTACGAGCAGTACTTC. Its translation: CASRKTYEQYF.

This clone was counted between two and nine times. The V and J genes are TRBV28 and TRBJ1-2; D perhaps matches TRBD1 (5 bases). This CDR3 region has 15 residues. Germline V lookup: CDR1 MDHEN, CDR2 SYDVKM. With 7 bases removed from V and 4 bases from J, the gap between germline ends came to 19 bases. CDR3 region: CASTDRVRMRYGYTF. CDR3 DNA: TGTGCCAGCACAGACAGAGTGAGGATGCGCTATGGCTACACCTTC.

The chain has TRBV14 and TRBJ2-2; no clear D. The V and J ends lost 1 base and 5 bases respectively, with 5 bases between them. The CDR3 has 13 amino acids. The germline gives CDR1 SGHDN, CDR2 FVKESK. In DNA, the CDR3 is TGTGCCAGCAGCCAAGGGCCGACCGGGGAGCTGTTTTTT. Translating it yields CASSQGPTGELFF.

The chain recombines TRBV29-1 with TRBJ2-1, with TRBD1 identical over 7 bases. The germline gives CDR1 SQVTM, CDR2 ANQGSEA. Losses at the gene ends were 7 bases for V and 4 bases for J; bases not matched to a gene: 4. The CDR3 totals 12 residues. The CDR3 reads CSARDSYNEQFF. CDR3 sequence (DNA): TGCAGCGCTAGGGACAGTTACAATGAGCAGTTCTTC.

CDR3 sequence: CASSRGQETQYF. CDR3 in DNA: TGTGCCAGCTCGAGGGGCCAGGAGACCCAGTACTTC. The J gene is TRBJ2-5, the V gene TRBV28; D could derive from TRBD1 or TRBD2 (5 bases each). Germline V lookup: CDR1 MDHEN, CDR2 SYDVKM. CDR3 size: 12 residues. The V end was cut by 8 bases, the J end by 5 bases, with 12 bases between.

This sequence joins TRBV6-5 and TRBJ2-7; a weak D match, TRBD1 (6 bases). The V and J ends lost 5 bases and 3 bases respectively, with 11 bases between them. This CDR3 comprises 13 residues. Germline V gene data show CDR1 as MNHEY and CDR2 as SVGAGI. The CDR3 is CASSRQAYYEQYF. The CDR3 DNA is TGTGCCAGCAGTCGACAGGCTTACTACGAGCAGTACTTC.

The V gene is TRBV30, the J gene TRBJ2-4, with 7 bases identical to TRBD1. Looked up from germline, CDR1 is GTSNPN and CDR2 is SVGIG (reference sequence). V lost 2 bases, J lost 11 bases, and 9 bases stayed unmatched. CDR3 length: 13 residues. The CDR3 coding sequence is TGTGCCTGGAGTCCTACTCAACAGGGGCTTCAGTACTTC. Its translation is CAWSPTQQGLQYF.

The chain is built from TRBV11-3 and TRBJ2-7; possible D gene TRBD2, 7 bases. V lost 5 bases and J lost 9, with 17 bases in between. The CDR3 is 13 residues long. CDR1 and CDR2 (germline): SGHNT, YENEEA. CDR3 region: CASSARSGGRQYF. CDR3 nucleotides: TGTGCCAGCAGCGCCCGGTCGGGGGGCCGGCAGTACTTC.

The genes are TRBV5-5 and TRBJ1-4, with D unresolved. This CDR3 has 15 amino acids. Germline CDR1 SGHKS, CDR2 YYEKEE (reference sequence). Trimming left V 3 bases short and J 8 bases short, with 17 bases between. The CDR3 DNA is TGTGCCAGCAGCTATTACAACCGCGCGGGGGAAAAACTGTTTTTT. Residues: CASSYYNRAGEKLFF. Based on the CDR3 plus reference TRBV5-5 and TRBJ1-4, the full variable domain is DAGVTQSPTHLIKTRGQQVTLRCSPISGHKSVSWYQQVLGQGPQFIFQYYEKEERGRGNFPDRFSARQFPNYSSELNVNALLLGDSALYLCASSYYNRAGEKLFFGSGTQLSVL.

In DNA form, the CDR3 reads TGTGCCAGCAGCTTCTTAGCGGGGGGAGTAGATACGCAGTATTTT. Amino acids: CASSFLAGGVDTQYF. This chain uses TRBV7-9 with TRBJ2-3; 10 bases map to TRBD2. Per the germline V gene, CDR1 is SEHNR and CDR2 is FQNEAQ (reference sequence). This CDR3 has 15 amino acids. The V gene end was trimmed by 3 bases and the J gene end by 5 bases; junction bases not matched to a gene: 5.

This chain joins TRBV6-6 and TRBJ2-1; TRBD1 might be the D (6 bases). CDR1 is MNHNY, CDR2 SVGAGI, per germline (reference sequence). Trimming shortened V by 6 bases and J by 1 base, and 13 bases separated the two germline ends. This CDR3 is built from 15 residues. DNA of the CDR3: TGTGCCAGCAGGAATCAGGGGTTATCCTACAATGAGCAGTTCTTC. Translated, it gives CASRNQGLSYNEQFF.

The chain links TRBV2 to TRBJ2-1; 9 bases align to TRBD1. The germline V gene encodes CDR1 SNHLY and CDR2 FYNNEI. The CDR3 covers 15 residues. V shed 6 bases and J 6 bases; nucleotides not matched to a gene: 9. This CDR3 is CASRIDRGEINEQFF. DNA for the CDR3: TGTGCCAGCAGAATAGACAGGGGGGAGATCAATGAGCAGTTCTTC.

The chain combines TRBV5-6 with TRBJ2-3; 11 nucleotides line up with TRBD2. With V trimmed by 4 bases and J by 2 bases, 9 bases remained unmatched. The CDR3 is 17 residues long. From germline, CDR1 is SGHDT and CDR2 YYEEEE. The CDR3 loop reads CASSPRVAGGSTDTQYF. The CDR3 DNA follows: TGTGCCAGCAGCCCCCGGGTAGCGGGGGGGTCCACAGATACGCAGTATTTT.

The chain joins TRBV21-1 to TRBJ1-2; TRBD1, the table's D call, lacks a check against the DNA. TRBV21-1 is given as a pseudogene. This CDR3 spans 15 amino acids. CDR3 nucleotide sequence: TGTGCCAGCAGCGCCACGGACAGGGCTCCCTATGGCTACACCTTC. Protein: CASSATDRAPYGYTF.

The chain links TRBV19 to TRBJ2-7; D may be TRBD1 (6 bases). Between the trimmed V and J ends, which lost 1 base and 9 bases, there was a span of 13 bases. This CDR3 comprises 13 residues. Germline values: CDR1 LNHDA, CDR2 SQIVND (reference sequence). The CDR3 coding sequence is TGTGCCAGTAGTATAGGCCCCAGGGGAATGCAGTACTTC. Protein sequence: CASSIGPRGMQYF.

This chain links TRBV11-3 with TRBJ2-3; the match to TRBD2 covers 15 bases. Looked up from germline, CDR1 is SGHNT and CDR2 is YENEEA. The CDR3 contains 17 residues. Germline trimming cut 5 bases from V and 5 bases from J; bases unmatched to any gene: 8. As DNA, the CDR3 is TGTGCCAGCAGCAGCAGGACTAGCGGGGGGGCTGGAGATACGCAGTATTTT. Translation: CASSSRTSGGAGDTQYF. Filled out from reference TRBV11-3 and TRBJ2-3, the complete variable domain reads EAGVVQSPRYKIIEKKQPVAFWCNPISGHNTLYWYLQNLGQGPELLIRYENEEAVDDSQLPKDRFSAERLKGVDSTLKIQPAELGDSAVYLCASSSRTSGGAGDTQYFGPGTRLTVL.

The genes are TRBV15 and TRBJ2-5; 8 bases are a match to TRBD1. The CDR3 runs 15 residues. Germline CDR1 reads LNHNV; CDR2 reads YYDKDF (reference sequence). Trimming cost V 2 bases and J 4 bases; bases outside gene matches: 6. The CDR3 DNA follows: TGTGCCACCAGCAGACCGACAGGGGCGGTAGAGACCCAGTACTTC. It translates to CATSRPTGAVETQYF.

V usage is TRBV11-2 and J usage is TRBJ2-7; D is uncertain. Germline V gives CDR1 SGHAT, CDR2 FQNNGV. This CDR3 spans 14 amino acids. V lost 0 bases and J lost 3, with 9 bases in between. The CDR3 is CASSLDLWDYEQYF. The CDR3 coding sequence is TGTGCCAGCAGCTTAGATCTATGGGACTACGAGCAGTACTTC.

Only a few counts were recorded for this clone. The CDR3 DNA reads TGTGCCAGTAGTAAGTGGACATCTAACTCCTACGAGCAGTACTTC. Its translation is CASSKWTSNSYEQYF. V and J are TRBV19 and TRBJ2-7; weak D call: TRBD1 (5 bases). The V and J ends lost 4 bases and 0 bases respectively, with 13 bases between them. The CDR3 sequence is 15 residues long. In germline, CDR1 is LNHDA, CDR2 SQIVND (reference sequence).

The chain uses TRBV5-4 and TRBJ2-5; possibly TRBD1 for D (6 bases). CDR1 and CDR2 (germline): SGHNT, YYREEE (reference sequence). This CDR3 region has 15 residues. V dropped 0 bases and J dropped 4 bases, with 13 bases sitting between them. In DNA form, the CDR3 reads TGTGCCAGCAGCTTGGAGGGGGTTCTCGGAGAGACCCAGTACTTC. Translation: CASSLEGVLGETQYF.

The chain combines TRBV6-6 with TRBJ1-2; 10 bases line up with TRBD1. This CDR3 region has 16 residues. From germline, CDR1 is MNHNY and CDR2 SVGAGI (reference sequence). V lost 4 bases, J lost 4 bases, and 9 bases stayed unmatched. The CDR3 DNA is TGTGCCAGCAGTTCGGGACAGGGGCCGTTTGGCTATGGCTACACCTTC. Its protein product is CASSSGQGPFGYGYTF.